What follows are 30 T cell receptor beta chains derived from one specimen sequenced in a study of identical twins. Via MiXCR, TCRdb re-called the 5' RACE reads, giving one row per CDR3 protein. Of around 550,000 distinct CDR3 sequences in the sample, approximately 14% are singletons; the top ten hold around 0.48%. Another study also made use of these data, one on yellow fever vaccine responses in identical twins.

Sequencing used CD4+ T cells sorted from blood. Receptors originate from a woman aged 18-30 years in good health.

This clonotype was counted between two and nine times. This chain connects TRBV15 to TRBJ2-1; tentatively, D is TRBD2 (6 bases). With 5 bases removed from V and 5 bases from J, the gap between germline ends came to 22 bases. CDR3 length: 17 amino acids. Germline V lookup: CDR1 LNHNV, CDR2 YYDKDF (reference sequence). CDR3 nucleotide sequence: TGTGCCACCAGCCTTAGCTCACGGACTATTACTGACAATGAGCAGTTCTTC. Encoded protein: CATSLSSRTITDNEQFF.

This clonotype has just a few counts. This chain uses TRBV12-3 or TRBV12-4 with TRBJ2-1, with TRBD2 matching 9 bases. With V trimmed by 6 bases and J by 6 bases, 9 bases remained unmatched. This CDR3 spans 15 amino acids. DNA for the CDR3: TGTGCCAGCAGATCCGGGACTAGCTGGGCCAATGAGCAGTTCTTC. Protein product: CASRSGTSWANEQFF.

The J gene is TRBJ2-7, the V gene TRBV7-3; TRBD2 agrees at 8 bases. This CDR3 is 14 amino acids long. V lost 4 bases to trimming and J lost 2 bases; unmatched junction nucleotides: 4. Germline CDR1 and CDR2: SGHTA and FQGTGA. CDR3 amino acids: CASSSGSGTYEQYF. The CDR3 bases are TGTGCCAGCAGCTCCGGTAGCGGGACCTACGAGCAGTACTTC.

The chain is built from TRBV3-1 and TRBJ2-2, with 8 nucleotides matching TRBD2. Germline V gene data show CDR1 as LGHDT and CDR2 as YNNKEL (reference sequence). V lost 9 bases and J lost 6; bases outside the gene matches: 9. The CDR3 runs to 14 residues. The CDR3 DNA follows: TGTGCCAGTAAACGGGGGGGGACGGCCGGGGAGCTGTTTTTT. Protein product: CASKRGGTAGELFF. Using reference TRBV3-1 and TRBJ2-2 for the parts outside the CDR3, the full variable domain is DTAVSQTPKYLVTQMGNDKSIKCEQNLGHDTMYWYKQDSKKFLKIMFSYNNKELIINETVPNRFSPKSPDKAHLNLHINSLELGDSAVYFCASKRGGTAGELFFGEGSRLTVL.

This clonotype was counted at least ten times. V gene TRBV12-3 or TRBV12-4 combines with J gene TRBJ1-2; D call uncertain. The CDR3 is made up of 13 amino acids. Trimming removed 6 bases at V and 2 bases at J, with 10 bases between. The CDR3 DNA sequence: TGTGCCAGCAGCACGTCAGCAAACTATGGCTACACCTTC. Its protein is CASSTSANYGYTF.

This chain connects TRBV5-1 to TRBJ2-5; maybe TRBD1 (5 bases). Germline values: CDR1 SGHRS, CDR2 YFSETQ. V lost 0 bases and J lost 4, with 10 bases in between. The CDR3 has 14 amino acids. The CDR3 sequence is CASSLVRVGETQYF. The CDR3 DNA is TGCGCCAGCAGCTTGGTCAGGGTCGGAGAGACCCAGTACTTC.

This clonotype was seen a few times. J is TRBJ2-7 and V is TRBV10-3, with 10 nucleotides matching TRBD2. Per germline, CDR1 ENHRY and CDR2 SYGVKD. The CDR3 runs to 14 residues. Germline trimming cut 7 bases from V and 7 bases from J; bases unmatched to any gene: 10. The DNA of the CDR3 is TGTGCCATCAACCAGCGGGAGGGCCCTGGGGAGCAGTACTTC. Translating gives CAINQREGPGEQYF.

This clonotype was detected a few times. CDR3 DNA: TGTGCCACCGGGCGAGAGGGGGCCCTATACAATGAGCAGTTCTTC. It codes for CATGREGALYNEQFF. The chain has TRBV24-1 and TRBJ2-1; 7 positions match TRBD1. Losses at the gene ends were 9 bases for V and 4 bases for J; bases not matched to a gene: 11. Germline-derived CDR1 and CDR2 are KGHDR and SFDVKD. The CDR3 consists of 15 residues.

Only a few counts were recorded for this clonotype. The rearrangement joins TRBV12-3 or TRBV12-4 to TRBJ2-2; D gene unclear. The V gene lost 5 bases and the J gene lost 7 bases, with 8 bases spanning the gap. The CDR3 is 12 residues long. The CDR3 spells CASSKQNGELFF. As DNA, the CDR3 is TGTGCCAGCAGTAAACAGAACGGGGAGCTGTTTTTT.

The V call is TRBV20-1, the J call TRBJ2-1; 7 nucleotides agree with TRBD2. Germline V gene sequence: CDR1 DFQATT, CDR2 SNEGSKA (reference sequence). V shed 3 bases and J 8 bases; nucleotides not matched to a gene: 10. The CDR3 has 14 residues. CDR3 sequence (DNA): TGCAGTGCTAGTTGGCACGGGAGGTTTGATGAGCAGTTCTTC. Amino acids: CSASWHGRFDEQFF.

In this sample, this clonotype turned up a few times. The chain links TRBV20-1 to TRBJ2-3, with D maybe TRBD2 (5 bases). Germline V gives CDR1 DFQATT, CDR2 SNEGSKA (reference sequence). Trimming left V 5 bases short and J 0 bases short, with 15 bases between. There are 15 residues in the CDR3. For the CDR3, the DNA is TGCAGTGCTTTGAAAAGCGGAACCAGCACAGATACGCAGTATTTT. Its protein product is CSALKSGTSTDTQYF.

There are a few counts of this clonotype. The genes are TRBV20-1 and TRBJ2-1; 8 bases map to TRBD1. The germline V gene encodes CDR1 DFQATT and CDR2 SNEGSKA (reference sequence). V shed 2 bases and J 4 bases; nucleotides not matched to a gene: 4. The CDR3 has 14 residues. The CDR3 DNA sequence: TGCAGTGCTAGACAGGGGGCAACTTACAATGAGCAGTTCTTC. Amino acid sequence: CSARQGATYNEQFF.

This clonotype was detected only a few times. V is TRBV2 and J is TRBJ2-3; a weak D match, TRBD2 (6 bases). V dropped 6 bases and J dropped 11 bases, with 30 bases sitting between them. The germline V gene has CDR1 SNHLY and CDR2 FYNNEI. This CDR3 comprises 17 residues. The CDR3 DNA reads as TGTGCCAGCAGCCCGTATGGAGGGACCGTGACCACAGACAGGCAGTATTTT. Translated: CASSPYGGTVTTDRQYF.

There are a few counts of this clonotype. The chain carries TRBV29-1 and TRBJ1-1; D remains ambiguous. V lost 6 bases, J lost 1 base, and 9 bases lay in between. Looked up from germline, CDR1 is SQVTM and CDR2 is ANQGSEA. This CDR3 is built from 12 residues. As DNA, the CDR3 is TGCAGCGTCCGTTTCCCGAACACTGAAGCTTTCTTT. Translated: CSVRFPNTEAFF.

This clonotype was recorded at least ten times. This chain's CDR3 is CAITNDYPGTGELFF. CDR3 DNA: TGTGCCATCACCAACGACTACCCGGGCACCGGGGAGCTGTTTTTT. V gene TRBV10-3 combines with J gene TRBJ2-2; possibly TRBD2 for D (5 bases). The V end was cut by 7 bases, the J end by 4 bases, with 16 bases between. In germline, CDR1 is ENHRY, CDR2 SYGVKD. The CDR3 runs 15 residues.

The rearrangement joins TRBV2 to TRBJ2-7, with 8 bases identical to TRBD2. CDR1 and CDR2 (germline): SNHLY, FYNNEI. This CDR3 contains 11 residues. V lost 10 bases, J lost 8 bases, and 7 bases stayed unmatched. CDR3 protein: CATGRAVQQYF. The CDR3, as DNA: TGTGCCACCGGGAGGGCCGTTCAGCAGTACTTC.

The table lists this clonotype with a few counts. The gene calls are TRBV11-2 and TRBJ2-7; 14 bases are shared with TRBD2. The V gene's germline CDR1 is SGHAT and CDR2 FQNNGV. The CDR3 loop spans 16 amino acids. V gave up 5 bases and J gave up 4 bases; unmatched junction bases: 7. The CDR3 nucleotides read TGTGCCAGCAGCGGCCGACTAGCGGGAGGGCCTTACGAGCAGTACTTC. It translates to CASSGRLAGGPYEQYF.

This chain links TRBV5-1 with TRBJ2-5; 12 positions match TRBD1. Per germline, CDR1 SGHRS and CDR2 YFSETQ. V gave up 3 bases and J gave up 4 bases; unmatched junction bases: 10. CDR3 length: 17 amino acids. The CDR3 loop is CASSSMGQGAPGETQYF. The CDR3 DNA reads as TGCGCCAGCAGCTCCATGGGACAGGGGGCGCCGGGAGAGACCCAGTACTTC.

The sample holds many counts of this clonotype. V usage is TRBV5-1 and J usage is TRBJ1-1; D call uncertain. Germline V gene sequence: CDR1 SGHRS, CDR2 YFSETQ. Trimming took off 0 bases at V and 0 bases at J, with 9 bases between the two ends. This CDR3 has 15 amino acids. CDR3 amino acids: CASSLAGTVNTEAFF. CDR3 coding DNA: TGCGCCAGCAGCTTGGCCGGTACGGTGAACACTGAAGCTTTCTTT.

This clonotype was counted between two and nine times. V usage is TRBV18 and J usage is TRBJ2-7; the match to TRBD1 covers 10 bases. The length of the CDR3 is 15 residues. V trimming: 6 bases; J trimming: 4 bases; junction bases outside the gene matches: 9. Germline V lookup: CDR1 KGHSH, CDR2 LQKENI. CDR3 sequence reads: CASSLPGQGPYEQYF. In DNA, the CDR3 is TGTGCCAGCTCTCTTCCGGGACAGGGGCCTTACGAGCAGTACTTC.

V and J are TRBV20-1 and TRBJ2-7; TRBD2 matches 9 bases. This CDR3 contains 15 residues. The trim removed 6 bases at V and 2 bases at J, leaving 11 bases unmatched. Germline lookup yields CDR1 DFQATT and CDR2 SNEGSKA (reference sequence). The CDR3 DNA reads as TGCAGTGCCAATCCGACTAGCGGAGGAACCTACGAGCAGTACGTC. The encoded protein is CSANPTSGGTYEQYV.

This clonotype came up a few times. J is TRBJ2-1 and V is TRBV12-3 or TRBV12-4; 8 positions agree with TRBD2. This CDR3 has 15 residues. Trimming cost V 8 bases and J 3 bases; bases outside gene matches: 9. DNA of the CDR3: TGTGCCAGCCGAGCGTCGGGGACTAGCTACAATGAGCAGTTCTTC. The encoded protein is CASRASGTSYNEQFF.

The genes are TRBV27 and TRBJ2-7; 8 nucleotides match TRBD2. CDR1 and CDR2 (germline): MNHEY, SMNVEV (reference sequence). The CDR3 totals 16 residues. Trimming at V came to 5 bases and at J to 3 bases, leaving 12 bases not matched to a gene. Written as DNA, the CDR3 is TGTGCCAGCAGTATTCCGGGGGGTAGCGGGGTCTACGAGCAGTACTTC. Its protein product is CASSIPGGSGVYEQYF.

The chain links TRBV5-6 to TRBJ2-5; D gene unclear. Germline V gene sequence: CDR1 SGHDT, CDR2 YYEEEE. V lost 4 bases to trimming and J lost 1 base, with 14 bases between them. This CDR3 is built from 15 residues. CDR3 sequence reads: CASSQNPQPQETQYF. The CDR3 DNA sequence: TGTGCCAGCAGCCAAAACCCTCAACCCCAAGAGACCCAGTACTTC.

V gene TRBV6-5 combines with J gene TRBJ1-1; 8 nucleotides align to TRBD1. This CDR3 has 15 amino acids. J was trimmed by 6 bases and V by 4 bases; bases with no gene match: 10. Per germline, CDR1 MNHEY and CDR2 SVGAGI. The CDR3, as DNA: TGTGCCAGCAGTTTCCGACAGGGGAGAACTTCTGAAGCTTTCTTT. It yields the protein CASSFRQGRTSEAFF.

In its sample, this clonotype was seen a few times. J is TRBJ2-2 and V is TRBV5-1, with D possibly being TRBD1 (6 bases). The V and J ends lost 6 bases and 1 base respectively, with 13 bases between them. This CDR3 comprises 15 residues. Germline loops: CDR1 SGHRS, CDR2 YFSETQ. The CDR3 nucleotides are TGCGCCAGCAACGGCGGACAGCTGAACACCGGGGAGCTGTTTTTT. It encodes CASNGGQLNTGELFF.

This chain uses TRBV7-6 with TRBJ2-2, with D maybe TRBD2 (5 bases). Trimming left V 3 bases short and J 0 bases short, with 11 bases between. Germline CDR1 reads SGHVS; CDR2 reads FNYEAQ. CDR3 size: 16 residues. The CDR3 is CASSLGSGANTGELFF. The CDR3 DNA reads as TGTGCCAGCAGCTTGGGGAGTGGGGCGAACACCGGGGAGCTGTTTTTT.

This chain links TRBV28 with TRBJ2-1; D is ambiguous. The CDR3 runs to 12 residues. The V end lost 2 bases, the J end lost 12 bases, and 11 bases lay between the germline ends. CDR1 and CDR2 (germline): MDHEN, SYDVKM. The CDR3 DNA sequence: TGTGCCAGCAGTTTAGGGCTCGGTGGGCAGTTCTTC. This encodes CASSLGLGGQFF.

The CDR3 sequence: CSVRPRRDYSYNEQFF. The CDR3 DNA reads as TGCAGCGTGAGACCTCGCCGGGACTACTCCTACAATGAGCAGTTCTTC. The V gene is TRBV29-1, the J gene TRBJ2-1; 7 bases are a match to TRBD2. V lost 6 bases to trimming and J lost 0 bases; unmatched junction nucleotides: 11. Germline V lookup: CDR1 SQVTM, CDR2 ANQGSEA. This CDR3 is built from 16 residues.

The V and J genes are TRBV12-3 or TRBV12-4 and TRBJ1-1; TRBD1 is a possible D gene (6 bases). The CDR3 spans 16 residues. The V end was cut by 1 base, the J end by 1 base, with 13 bases between. Here the CDR3 reads CASSLDSGGGNTEAFF. DNA of the CDR3: TGTGCCAGCAGTTTAGATTCAGGAGGGGGGAACACTGAAGCTTTCTTT.